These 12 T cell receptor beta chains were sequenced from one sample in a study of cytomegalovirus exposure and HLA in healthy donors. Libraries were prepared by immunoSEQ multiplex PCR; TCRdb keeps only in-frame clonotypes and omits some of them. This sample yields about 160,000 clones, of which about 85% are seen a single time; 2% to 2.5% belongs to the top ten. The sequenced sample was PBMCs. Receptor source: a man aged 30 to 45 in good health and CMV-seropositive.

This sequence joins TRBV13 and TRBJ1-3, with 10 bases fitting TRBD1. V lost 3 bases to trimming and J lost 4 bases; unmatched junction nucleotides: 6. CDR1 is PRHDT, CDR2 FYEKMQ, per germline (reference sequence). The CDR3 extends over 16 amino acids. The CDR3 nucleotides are TGTGCCAGCAGCTTCCGACAGGGGGCGAGGGGAAACACCATATATTTT. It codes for CASSFRQGARGNTIYF.

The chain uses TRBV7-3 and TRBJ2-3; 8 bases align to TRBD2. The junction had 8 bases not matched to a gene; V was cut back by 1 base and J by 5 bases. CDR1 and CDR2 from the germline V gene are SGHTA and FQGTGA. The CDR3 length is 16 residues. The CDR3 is CASSLSPSGSRDTQYF. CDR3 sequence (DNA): TGTGCCAGCAGCTTAAGTCCTAGCGGGTCCCGAGATACGCAGTATTTT.

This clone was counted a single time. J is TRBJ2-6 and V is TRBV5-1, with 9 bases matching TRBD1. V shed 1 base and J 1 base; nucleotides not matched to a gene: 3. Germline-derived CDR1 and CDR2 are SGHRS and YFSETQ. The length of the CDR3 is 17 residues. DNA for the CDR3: TGCGCCAGCAGCTTGTTCGGGACAGGGTCTGGGGCCAACGTCCTGACTTTC. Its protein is CASSLFGTGSGANVLTF.

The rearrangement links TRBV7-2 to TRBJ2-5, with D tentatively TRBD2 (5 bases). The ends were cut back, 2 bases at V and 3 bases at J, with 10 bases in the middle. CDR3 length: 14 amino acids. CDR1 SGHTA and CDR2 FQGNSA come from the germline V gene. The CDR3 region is CASSLWAGKETQYF. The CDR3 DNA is TGTGCCAGCAGCTTATGGGCGGGCAAAGAGACCCAGTACTTC.

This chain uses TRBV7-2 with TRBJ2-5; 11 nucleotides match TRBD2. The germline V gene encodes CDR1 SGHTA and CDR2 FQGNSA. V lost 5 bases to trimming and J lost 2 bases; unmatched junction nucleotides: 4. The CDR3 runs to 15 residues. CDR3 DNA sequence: TGTGCCAGCAGCCGCACTAGCGGGGGTCAAGAGACCCAGTACTTC. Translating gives CASSRTSGGQETQYF.

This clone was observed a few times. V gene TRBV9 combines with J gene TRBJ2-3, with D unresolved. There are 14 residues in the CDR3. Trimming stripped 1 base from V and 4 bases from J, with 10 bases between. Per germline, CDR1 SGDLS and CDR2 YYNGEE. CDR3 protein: CASSVLVTPDTQYF. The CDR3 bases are TGTGCCAGCAGCGTACTAGTCACGCCAGATACGCAGTATTTT.

In DNA form, the CDR3 reads TGCGCCAGCAGCTTGAGGGGGGGCCAGACAGATACGCAGTATTTT. As protein: CASSLRGGQTDTQYF. The V gene is TRBV5-1, the J gene TRBJ2-3, with TRBD2 as a possible D gene (7 bases). CDR1 and CDR2 from the germline V gene are SGHRS and YFSETQ. The V and J ends lost 1 base and 3 bases respectively, with 12 bases between them. There are 15 residues in the CDR3.

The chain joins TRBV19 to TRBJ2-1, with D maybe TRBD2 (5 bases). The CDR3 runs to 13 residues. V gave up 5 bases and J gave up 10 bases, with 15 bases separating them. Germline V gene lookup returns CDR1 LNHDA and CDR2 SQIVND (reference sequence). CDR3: CASSPGLSGEQFF. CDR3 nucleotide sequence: TGTGCCAGTAGTCCAGGACTTTCCGGGGAGCAGTTCTTC. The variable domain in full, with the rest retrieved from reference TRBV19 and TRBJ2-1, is DGGITQSPKYLFRKEGQNVTLSCEQNLNHDAMYWYRQDPGQGLRLIYYSQIVNDFQKGDIAEGYSVSREKKESFPLTVTSAQKNPTAFYLCASSPGLSGEQFFGPGTRLTVL.

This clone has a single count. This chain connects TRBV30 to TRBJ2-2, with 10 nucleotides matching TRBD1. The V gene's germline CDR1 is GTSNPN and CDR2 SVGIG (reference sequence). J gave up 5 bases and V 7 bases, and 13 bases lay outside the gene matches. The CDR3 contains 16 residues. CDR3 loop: CASPRRDRGVTGELFF. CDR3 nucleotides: TGTGCCTCACCCCGCCGGGACAGGGGCGTGACCGGGGAGCTGTTTTTT.

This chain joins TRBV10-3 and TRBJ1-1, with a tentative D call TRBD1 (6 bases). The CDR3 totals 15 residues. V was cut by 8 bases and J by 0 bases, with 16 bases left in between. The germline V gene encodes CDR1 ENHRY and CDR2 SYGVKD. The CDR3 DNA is TGTGCCATCGATACAGGGTTCTTGGTGAACACTGAAGCTTTCTTT. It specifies CAIDTGFLVNTEAFF.

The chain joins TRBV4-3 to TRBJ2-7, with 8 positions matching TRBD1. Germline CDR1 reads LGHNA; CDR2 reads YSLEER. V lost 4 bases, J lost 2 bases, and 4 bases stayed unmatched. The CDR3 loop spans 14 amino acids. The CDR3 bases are TGCGCCAGCAGCCGGGAGACAGGGGCCTACGAGCAGTACTTC. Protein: CASSRETGAYEQYF.

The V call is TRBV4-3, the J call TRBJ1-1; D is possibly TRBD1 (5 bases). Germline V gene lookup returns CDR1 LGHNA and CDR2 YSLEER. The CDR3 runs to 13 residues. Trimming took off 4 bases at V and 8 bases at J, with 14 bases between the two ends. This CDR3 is CASSPRGASEAFF. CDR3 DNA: TGCGCCAGCAGCCCGCGGGGCGCGTCGGAAGCTTTCTTT.